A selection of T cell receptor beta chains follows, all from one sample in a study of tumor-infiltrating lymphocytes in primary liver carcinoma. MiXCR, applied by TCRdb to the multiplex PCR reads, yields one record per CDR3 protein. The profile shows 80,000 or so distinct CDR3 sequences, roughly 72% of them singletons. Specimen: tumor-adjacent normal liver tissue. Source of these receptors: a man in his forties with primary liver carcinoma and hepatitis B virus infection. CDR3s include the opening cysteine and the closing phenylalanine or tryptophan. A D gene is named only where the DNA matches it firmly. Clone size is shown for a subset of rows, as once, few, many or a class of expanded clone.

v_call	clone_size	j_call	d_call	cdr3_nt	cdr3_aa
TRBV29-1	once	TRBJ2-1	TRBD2	TGCAGCCTTGGACTAGCGGGAGTTTCCGATGAGCAGTTCTTC	CSLGLAGVSDEQFF
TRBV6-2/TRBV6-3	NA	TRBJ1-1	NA	TGTGCCGGCAGGCAGGGGTTTCCGGACACTGAGGCTTTCTTT	CAGRQGFPDTEAFF
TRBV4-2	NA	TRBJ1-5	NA	TGTGCCAGCAGCCAAAATTTAGAGTCAAATCAGCACCAGCATTTT	CASSQNLESNQHQHF
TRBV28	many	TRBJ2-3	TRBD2	TGTGCCAGCAGGCCCCTAGGACTAGCGGCAGATACGCAGTATTTT	CASRPLGLAADTQYF
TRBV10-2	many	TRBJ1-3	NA	TGCGCCAGCAGCACCTGGACCGCATCTGGAAACACCATATATTTT	CASSTWTASGNTIYF
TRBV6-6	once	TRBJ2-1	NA	TGTGCCAGCAGTCCCTGGACTTTGAGCTCCTACAGTGAGCAGCTCTTC	CASSPWTLSSYSEQLF
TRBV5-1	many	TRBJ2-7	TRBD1	TGCGCCAGCAGCCCTCTTGGTCACAGGGGGAACTACGAGCAGTACTTC	CASSPLGHRGNYEQYF
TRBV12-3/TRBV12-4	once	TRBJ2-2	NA	TGTGCCAGGAGCCTCCGTCACGGGGAACTGTTTTTT	CARSLRHGELFF
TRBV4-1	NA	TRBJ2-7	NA	TGCACCAGCAGCCAAGCCGGAACTAACGGGACCTACGTGCAGTACTTC	CTSSQAGTNGTYVQYF
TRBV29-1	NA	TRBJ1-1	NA	TGCAGCGTTTGGTCAGTGGGCACTGAAGCTTTCTTC	CSVWSVGTEAFF
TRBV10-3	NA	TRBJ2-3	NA	TGTGCCATCAGTGAGTCGGGGGAAAGGAGAGATACGCAGTATTTT	CAISESGERRDTQYF
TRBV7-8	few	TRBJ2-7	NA	TGTGCCAGCAGCTTGAGTCTCTACTACGAGCAGTACTTC	CASSLSLYYEQYF
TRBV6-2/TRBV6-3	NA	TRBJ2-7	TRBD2	TGTTCCAGCAGTTACGGAGCGGGAGCATGGTACAAGCAGTACTTC	CSSSYGAGAWYKQYF
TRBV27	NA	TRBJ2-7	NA	TGTGCCAGCAGTTTAAAGATTGAGTTCTACGAGCAGTACTTC	CASSLKIEFYEQYF
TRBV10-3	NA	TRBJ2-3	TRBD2	TGTGCCATCAGGCACACTAGCGGGGCTATCACAGATACGCACTATTTC	CAIRHTSGAITDTHYF